This is a list of T cell receptor beta chains from one sample in a study of cytomegalovirus exposure and HLA in healthy donors. Here immunoSEQ multiplex PCR was the method, and the copy in TCRdb shows in-frame clones only, minus some. The repertoire holds roughly 220,000 clones, around 64% seen once, with about 2.8% in the top ten. Specimen: PBMCs. Receptor source: a man aged 40-49 years in good health and CMV-seropositive. Both conserved end residues are part of each CDR3. A D gene is named only where the DNA matches it firmly. Some rows have no size entry. The others give once, few or many, or a class for an expanded clone.

>TRBJ2-7|TRBV29-1|TRBD1|.
CSVEGQGAYEQYF
TGCAGCGTTGAGGGACAGGGAGCCTACGAGCAGTACTTC
>TRBJ2-1|TRBV28|TRBD1|.
CASSTGTGGSNEQFF
TGTGCCAGCAGTACCGGGACAGGGGGCTCTAATGAGCAGTTCTTC
>TRBJ2-3|TRBV7-2|TRBD2|.
CASSARLAGGPSRTDTQYF
TGTGCCAGCAGCGCCCGACTAGCGGGGGGGCCGTCGAGGACAGATACGCAGTATTTT
>TRBJ1-2|TRBV4-2|TRBD1|.
CASSQDRTGGGYTF
TGTGCCAGCAGCCAAGATAGGACAGGGGGTGGCTACACCTTC
>TRBJ1-6|TRBV19|TRBD1|.
CASRGDSFNSPLHF
TGTGCCAGTAGGGGGGACAGCTTCAATTCACCCCTCCACTTT
>TRBJ2-2|TRBV5-1|.|.
CASSSDSRDTGELFF
TGCGCCAGCAGCTCGGACTCGAGGGACACCGGGGAGCTGTTTTTT
>TRBJ2-1|TRBV6-6|.|.
CASKQESNEQFF
TGTGCCAGCAAACAGGAAAGTAATGAGCAGTTCTTC
>TRBJ2-3|TRBV6-1|TRBD2|.
CASSRLAGTTDTQYF
TGTGCCAGCAGTCGACTAGCGGGGACCACAGATACGCAGTATTTT
>TRBJ2-2|TRBV15|TRBD1|.
CATSRDLGRGMFTGELFF
TGTGCCACCAGCAGAGATCTAGGCAGGGGGATGTTCACCGGGGAGCTGTTTTTT
>TRBJ1-2|TRBV10-3|.|once
CAISGAGPNYGYTF
TGTGCCATCAGTGGGGCAGGGCCTAACTATGGCTACACCTTC
>TRBJ2-5|TRBV19|TRBD1|.
CASSSQGGQLQETQYF
TGTGCCAGTAGTTCTCAAGGGGGACAGCTTCAAGAGACCCAGTACTTC
>TRBJ1-1|TRBV7-9|TRBD1|.
CASSAPGQGTTEAFF
TGTGCCAGCAGCGCCCCGGGACAGGGGACCACTGAAGCTTTCTTT
>TRBJ1-3|TRBV6-1|TRBD1|.
CASSENRGGNTIYF
TGTGCCAGCAGTGAAAACAGGGGGGGAAACACCATATATTTT
>TRBJ1-4|TRBV10-3|.|few
CAISRPDEKLFF
TGTGCCATCAGCCGCCCGGATGAAAAACTGTTTTTT
>TRBJ2-5|TRBV5-1|.|.
CASSLVGGLGETQYF
TGCGCCAGCAGCTTGGTTGGGGGACTGGGAGAGACCCAGTACTTC
>TRBJ1-6|TRBV7-3|.|once
CASSATAPNSPLHF
TGTGCCAGCAGCGCGACAGCTCCTAATTCACCCCTCCACTTT
>TRBJ1-6|TRBV7-7|.|.
CASSSDINSPLHF
TGTGCCAGCAGCTCGGACATAAATTCACCCCTCCACTTT
>TRBJ2-1|TRBV10-3|TRBD2|.
CAISDIGGGSSYNEQFF
TGTGCCATCAGTGATATTGGCGGGGGGAGCTCCTACAATGAGCAGTTCTTC
>TRBJ1-6|TRBV5-1|.|.
CASSSNRNTGNSPLHF
TGCGCCAGCAGCTCTAATCGAAATACGGGGAATTCACCCCTCCACTTT
>TRBJ1-5|TRBV9|.|.
CASSAGDQPQHF
TGTGCCAGCAGCGCCGGGGATCAGCCCCAGCATTTT
>TRBJ1-2|TRBV2|TRBD1|.
CASSARTGATYSLTWYGYTF
TGTGCCAGCAGCGCGAGGACAGGGGCGACCTATTCCCTAACTTGGTATGGCTACACCTTC
>TRBJ2-5|TRBV5-1|TRBD2|.
CASSLAGRETQYF
TGCGCCAGCAGTTTAGCGGGGAGAGAGACCCAGTACTTC
>TRBJ2-3|TRBV11-2|TRBD2|few
CASSRGLAGGDTQYF
TGTGCCAGCAGCCGCGGACTAGCGGGGGGAGATACGCAGTATTTT
>TRBJ1-1|TRBV5-1|TRBD1|.
CASSLGDRLSTEAFF
TGCGCCAGCAGCTTGGGGGACAGGTTGAGCACTGAAGCTTTCTTT
>TRBJ2-7|TRBV5-1|TRBD2|.
CASSVGTRWEQYF
TGCGCCAGCAGCGTCGGGACTAGATGGGAGCAGTACTTC
>TRBJ1-1|TRBV6-6|TRBD1|.
CASSGTDPMNTEAFF
TGTGCCAGCAGCGGGACAGACCCTATGAACACTGAAGCTTTCTTT
>TRBJ1-2|TRBV5-4|TRBD1|once
CASSLRGNYGYTF
TGTGCCAGCAGCCTCAGGGGGAACTATGGCTACACCTTC
>TRBJ2-7|TRBV15|.|.
CATSRGLQGYEQYF
TGTGCCACCAGCAGAGGACTGCAGGGTTACGAGCAGTACTTC
>TRBJ1-2|TRBV7-8|TRBD1|.
CASSRSPGTGVAGYTF
TGTGCCAGCAGCCGATCCCCCGGGACAGGGGTGGCGGGCTACACCTTC
>TRBJ2-3|TRBV7-8|.|.
CASSSRGGATSEDTQYF
TGTGCCAGCAGCTCAAGGGGAGGAGCGACCTCTGAAGATACGCAGTATTTT
>TRBJ2-5|TRBV9|.|.
CASSVASGETQYF
TGTGCCAGCAGCGTAGCTTCGGGGGAGACCCAGTACTTC
>TRBJ2-1|TRBV7-9|.|once
CASSFTDGRDEQFF
TGTGCCAGCAGCTTCACGGACGGCAGGGATGAGCAGTTCTTC
>TRBJ1-6|TRBV19|TRBD1|few
CASSIAGQGHSPLHF
TGTGCCAGTAGTATAGCGGGACAGGGGCATTCACCCCTCCACTTT
>TRBJ1-6|TRBV9|.|.
CASSDERRVDSPLHF
TGTGCCAGCAGCGATGAGAGGCGGGTGGATTCACCCCTCCACTTT
>TRBJ1-1|TRBV6-1|.|.
CASSPDDSRAFF
TGTGCCAGCAGCCCCGACGACAGTCGAGCTTTCTTT
>TRBJ2-5|TRBV5-8|.|.
CASSLAGVRQYF
TGTGCCAGCAGCTTGGCCGGGGTTAGACAGTACTTC
>TRBJ1-2|TRBV20-1|.|.
CSATGPYGYTF
TGCAGTGCTACAGGGCCCTATGGCTACACCTTC
>TRBJ2-1|TRBV5-1|.|once
CASSIGGRYNEQFF
TGCGCCAGCAGCATTGGAGGAAGGTACAATGAGCAGTTCTTC
>TRBJ1-3|TRBV5-4|.|.
CAGPLRVSGNTIYF
TGTGCCGGCCCGCTCAGGGTTTCTGGAAACACCATATATTTT
>TRBJ2-7|TRBV28|TRBD1|.
CASSPTGESDEQYF
TGTGCCAGCAGTCCGACAGGGGAGTCGGACGAGCAGTACTTC
>TRBJ1-1|TRBV5-1|.|few
CASSLNGGWNTEAFF
TGCGCCAGCAGCTTGAATGGGGGCTGGAACACTGAAGCTTTCTTT
>TRBJ2-2|TRBV5-1|.|.
CASSLAGDAGELFF
TGCGCCAGCAGCTTGGCAGGGGACGCCGGGGAGCTGTTTTTT
>TRBJ2-5|TRBV9|.|.
CASSRIGTQETQYF
TGTGCCAGCAGCCGTATTGGGACTCAAGAGACCCAGTACTTC
>TRBJ2-3|TRBV5-6|TRBD2|.
CASSFSAGGNTDTQYF
TGTGCCAGCAGCTTCTCGGCGGGGGGTAACACAGATACGCAGTATTTT
>TRBJ2-7|TRBV6-5|.|.
CASSYHTDSNYEQYF
TGTGCCAGCAGTTACCACACGGATAGCAACTACGAGCAGTACTTC
>TRBJ2-2|TRBV5-1|.|few
CASSLGQSTGELFF
TGCGCCAGCAGCTTGGGACAGAGCACCGGGGAGCTGTTTTTT
>TRBJ1-5|TRBV7-2|TRBD1|.
CARLGGQGKGRQPQHF
TGTGCCAGACTAGGGGGACAGGGAAAAGGGCGTCAGCCCCAGCATTTT
>TRBJ2-2|TRBV12-5|TRBD1|.
CASGLVQKDRGRNTGELFF
TGTGCTAGTGGTTTGGTCCAAAAAGACAGGGGGCGAAACACCGGGGAGCTGTTTTTT
>TRBJ2-2|TRBV2|TRBD1|.
CASRRTGTGELFF
TGTGCCAGCAGAAGGACAGGAACCGGGGAGCTGTTTTTT
>TRBJ2-7|TRBV15|TRBD1|once
CATSVNRGSGEQYF
TGTGCCACCAGCGTCAACAGGGGTTCGGGTGAGCAGTACTTC
>TRBJ2-3|TRBV5-1|TRBD1|.
CASSFRGQGTDTQYF
TGCGCCAGCAGCTTTAGGGGACAGGGGACAGATACGCAGTATTTT
>TRBJ1-5|TRBV18|.|.
CASSLDRSNQPQHF
TGTGCCAGCTCACTCGACAGATCCAATCAGCCCCAGCATTTT
>TRBJ2-3|TRBV15|.|.
CATSRVDPTESQYF
TGTGCCACCAGCAGAGTAGACCCCACAGAGTCGCAGTATTTT
>TRBJ2-3|TRBV10-2|TRBD1|.
CASSRDRGLTDTQYF
TGCGCCAGCAGCAGGGACAGGGGACTCACAGATACGCAGTATTTT
>TRBJ2-7|TRBV10-3|TRBD1|.
CAISVAGGGEQYF
TGTGCCATCAGTGTGGCAGGGGGTGGCGAGCAGTACTTC
>TRBJ2-1|TRBV7-7|.|once
CASSLGPWASNEQFF
TGTGCCAGCAGCTTAGGACCCTGGGCATCCAATGAGCAGTTCTTC
>TRBJ1-6|TRBV5-1|.|.
CASSLVSHNSPLHF
TGCGCCAGCAGCTTGGTTTCTCATAATTCACCCCTCCACTTT